The clone carrying this T cell receptor beta chain has only a few counts. Antigen unknown. One entry per CDR3 protein, called by TCRdb with MiXCR from the RT-PCR reads. Here the sample spans 400,000 to 650,000 distinct CDR3 sequences, approximately 7.8% being singletons. This sample was included in a study of response to subunit inactivated influenza vaccine. Study observations and caveats: Each seasonal influenza vaccination, the authors suggested, recruits few new T cells.

The germline V gene has CDR1 SEHNR and CDR2 FQNEAQ (reference sequence). CDR3 length: 14 residues. V shed 5 bases and J 6 bases; nucleotides not matched to a gene: 9. Sequencing was performed on PBMCs from blood, taken roughly 24 months after vaccination. The V call is TRBV7-9, the J call TRBJ1-1; 7 bases line up with TRBD1. The sequence was collected from a man aged 50 to 75 who received an inactivated influenza vaccine. The CDR3 nucleotides read TGTGCCAGCAGCCCTCGACAGGGAGTTCCTGAAGCTTTCTTT. It encodes CASSPRQGVPEAFF. Complete variable domain (other parts from reference TRBV7-9 and TRBJ1-1): DTGVSQNPRHKITKRGQNVTFRCDPISEHNRLYWYRQTLGQGPEFLTYFQNEAQLEKSRLLSDRFSAERPKGSFSTLEIQRTEQGDSAMYLCASSPRQGVPEAFFGQGTRLTVV.